The TCR beta chain described here comes from a study of T cell responses to AZD1222 COVID-19 vaccine. Overall study: Whether given at about 4 or about 12 weeks, second doses were pooled. General study findings and limits: The donor cohort was predominantly white British with a female majority, and clonal diversity may have been underestimated. Repertoire sampling was restricted to post-peak T cell response timepoints. Of spike-specific TCRs, nearly half reportedly target regions left unmutated in variants.

With 3 bases clipped from V and 2 bases from J, the junction kept 3 bases outside the gene matches. The germline V gene has CDR1 SGHTA and CDR2 FQGNSA. The CDR3 has 15 amino acids. Measured with immunoSEQ multiplex PCR; TCRdb has only the in-frame clones, and not every one. The data contain 120,000 or so clones, roughly nine tenths of them singletons. With regard to this clone: Its matching antigen is unknown.

Sequencing used peripheral blood, obtained on day 0 of AZD1222 vaccination. The chain has TRBV7-2 and TRBJ2-7; TRBD2 aligns across 11 bases. The receptor comes from an adult in good health. The CDR3 region has the DNA TGTGCCAGCAGCTTGACTAGCGGGGCCACCTACGAGCAGTACGTC. As protein: CASSLTSGATYEQYV.